These 10 T cell receptor beta chains share one sample of origin, sequenced in a study of blood T cell repertoires in COVID-19. The assay was immunoSEQ multiplex PCR, and TCRdb's table has in-frame clones only and misses some. The table lists 300,000 to 400,000 clones, more than 75% of them singletons, with around 0.95% in the top ten. Sequenced input: PBMCs or T cells enriched from blood (not recorded which). The receptors come from a woman under 40 with acute COVID-19.

This chain connects TRBV10-1 to TRBJ1-1; possible D gene TRBD1, 5 bases. The CDR3 consists of 16 residues. Per the germline V gene, CDR1 is WNHNN and CDR2 is SYGVQD (reference sequence). V was shortened by 0 bases and J by 4 bases, with 15 bases between the two germline ends. The CDR3, as DNA: TGCGCCAGCAGTGAGTCGAGTCGGCGGGGCGCCACTGAAGCTTTCTTT. Its protein is CASSESSRRGATEAFF.

This clone appeared a single time. The sample has other DNA sequences that encode this CDR3 too. The chain couples TRBV6-5 to TRBJ1-2; no firm D call. This CDR3 is 13 amino acids long. Looked up from germline, CDR1 is MNHEY and CDR2 is SVGAGI. V dropped 3 bases and J dropped 3 bases, with 8 bases sitting between them. DNA of the CDR3: TGTGCCAGCAGTTATGAGCGGGACTATGGCTACACCTTC. Translating it yields CASSYERDYGYTF.

The table lists this clone with a count of one. The gene calls are TRBV27 and TRBJ1-4; tentative D call: TRBD1 (5 bases). V was cut by 7 bases and J by 6 bases, with 21 bases left in between. The CDR3 spans 16 residues. CDR1 and CDR2 from the germline V gene are MNHEY and SMNVEV (reference sequence). CDR3 region: CASTTLFRQKYEKLFF. CDR3 DNA sequence: TGTGCCAGCACCACGTTATTCCGACAGAAGTATGAAAAACTGTTTTTT.

The chain employs TRBV18 and TRBJ1-1; 9 bases are shared with TRBD1. V trimming: 3 bases; J trimming: 5 bases; junction bases outside the gene matches: 7. This CDR3 comprises 15 residues. Germline CDR1 is KGHSH and CDR2 is LQKENI. The DNA for the CDR3 is TGTGCCAGCTCACCCACACAGGGGGCAAGGACTGAAGCTTTCTTT. Translating it yields CASSPTQGARTEAFF.

The V call is TRBV6-5, the J call TRBJ1-2; 7 bases align to TRBD1. The V gene end was trimmed by 6 bases and the J gene end by 2 bases; junction bases not matched to a gene: 6. The germline gives CDR1 MNHEY, CDR2 SVGAGI. The CDR3 consists of 14 residues. CDR3 sequence (DNA): TGTGCCAGCAGCAGAGGGACAGTCAACTATGGCTACACCTTC. It specifies CASSRGTVNYGYTF.

This clone appeared once. The chain employs TRBV19 and TRBJ1-5; D may be TRBD1 (5 bases). From germline, CDR1 is LNHDA and CDR2 SQIVND (reference sequence). The CDR3 is made up of 16 amino acids. Trimming took off 2 bases at V and 0 bases at J, with 11 bases between the two ends. DNA of the CDR3: TGTGCCAGTAGTATATTGGGGGGAGCTAGCAATCAGCCCCAGCATTTT. It yields the protein CASSILGGASNQPQHF.

This chain connects TRBV5-5 to TRBJ1-5, with D perhaps matching TRBD1 (6 bases). The CDR3 is 15 amino acids. CDR1 is SGHKS and CDR2 is YYEKEE in the germline V gene (reference sequence). V shed 5 bases and J shed 0 bases, with 12 bases lying between them. CDR3 residues: CASRRGSYSNQPQHF. In DNA, the CDR3 is TGTGCCAGCAGGAGGGGGAGTTATAGCAATCAGCCCCAGCATTTT.

V gene TRBV7-2 combines with J gene TRBJ2-3; perhaps TRBD2 as D (7 bases). CDR1 and CDR2 from the germline V gene are SGHTA and FQGNSA. The CDR3 length is 16 residues. With 2 bases removed from V and 5 bases from J, the gap between germline ends came to 17 bases. The CDR3 here is CASSLYWGGLGDTQYF. CDR3 DNA sequence: TGTGCCAGCAGCTTATACTGGGGGGGCCTGGGAGATACGCAGTATTTT.

The chain recombines TRBV4-1 with TRBJ1-1; 8 bases align to TRBD1. J was trimmed by 1 base and V by 3 bases; bases with no gene match: 10. There are 17 residues in the CDR3. The germline V gene encodes CDR1 MGHRA and CDR2 YSYEKL. The DNA of the CDR3 is TGCGCCAGCAGCCACCCCGTAAACGACAGGGGGAACACTGAAGCTTTCTTT. This codes for CASSHPVNDRGNTEAFF.

The gene calls are TRBV7-3 and TRBJ2-1, with D possibly matching TRBD2 (6 bases). Looked up from germline, CDR1 is SGHTA and CDR2 is FQGTGA. The CDR3 covers 15 residues. V was shortened by 4 bases and J by 4 bases, with 14 bases between the two germline ends. The CDR3 bases are TGTGCCAGCAGCTCGGGACTCCTGAAGTACAATGAGCAGTTCTTC. Its translation is CASSSGLLKYNEQFF.